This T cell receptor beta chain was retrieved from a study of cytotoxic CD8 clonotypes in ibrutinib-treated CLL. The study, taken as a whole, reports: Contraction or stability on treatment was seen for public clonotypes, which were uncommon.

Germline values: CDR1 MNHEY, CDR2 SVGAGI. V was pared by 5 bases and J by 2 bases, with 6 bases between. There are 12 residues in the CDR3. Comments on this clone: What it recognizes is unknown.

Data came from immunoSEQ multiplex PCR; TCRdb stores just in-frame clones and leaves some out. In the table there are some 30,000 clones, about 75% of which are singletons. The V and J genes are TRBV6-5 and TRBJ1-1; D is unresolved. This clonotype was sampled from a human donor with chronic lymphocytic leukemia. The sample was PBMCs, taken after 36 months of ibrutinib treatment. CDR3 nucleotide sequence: TGTGCCAGCAGTCCGACCAACACTGAAGCTTTCTTT. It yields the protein CASSPTNTEAFF.